The 21 T cell receptor beta chains below come from one sample, sequenced in a study of shared clonotypes between healthy human individuals. The repertoire was sequenced with immunoSEQ multiplex PCR; TCRdb's copy has only in-frame clones and lacks some. This sample yields 450,000 or so clones, of which over 60% are seen a single time; approximately 12% belongs to the top ten. The sequenced sample consisted of PBMCs. The receptor set was obtained from a woman between 40 and 55 years old in good health. Some clones in this sample may be carry-over from other donors' samples.

The rearrangement links TRBV11-2 to TRBJ1-5; a possible D gene is TRBD1 (6 bases). The V and J ends lost 5 bases and 0 bases respectively, with 8 bases between them. The length of the CDR3 is 14 residues. The germline V gene encodes CDR1 SGHAT and CDR2 FQNNGV. DNA for the CDR3: TGTGCCAGCAGCGTACAGGGTAGCAATCAGCCCCAGCATTTT. This gives the protein CASSVQGSNQPQHF.

On this clone itself: A far larger clone lies a single base away; this is likely a read error. The same CDR3 is also encoded by other DNA sequences in this sample. The chain recombines TRBV7-8 with TRBJ2-7, with 9 nucleotides matching TRBD2. Germline-derived CDR1 and CDR2 are SGHVS and FQNEAQ. This CDR3 comprises 15 residues. In nucleotides, the CDR3 is TGCGCCAGCAGCTCACGACTAGCGGCTACCTACGAGCAGTACTTC. Its translation is CASSSRLAATYEQYF.

The gene calls are TRBV5-1 and TRBJ1-1; D gene ambiguous. Germline V gives CDR1 SGHRS, CDR2 YFSETQ. V gave up 3 bases and J gave up 3 bases, with 15 bases separating them. This CDR3 comprises 15 residues. CDR3 loop: CASSSTSARDTEAFF. The CDR3 coding sequence is TGCGCCAGCAGCTCGACCAGCGCCCGGGACACTGAAGCTTTCTTT.

V usage is TRBV6-5 and J usage is TRBJ2-5; possible D gene TRBD1, 6 bases. V lost 2 bases to trimming and J lost 4 bases, with 11 bases between them. Germline loops: CDR1 MNHEY, CDR2 SVGAGI. The CDR3 loop spans 14 amino acids. CDR3 coding DNA: TGTGCCAGCAGTTACCGCAGGGGTGGAGAGACCCAGTACTTC. Encoded protein: CASSYRRGGETQYF.

The chain links TRBV9 to TRBJ2-7; 9 bases are shared with TRBD2. Germline V CDR1 and CDR2: SGDLS, YYNGEE. V shed 0 bases, J shed 0 bases, and the junction held 4 bases outside the gene matches. CDR3 size: 16 residues. This CDR3 is CASSVDSGGSSYEQYF. In DNA form, the CDR3 reads TGTGCCAGCAGCGTAGATAGCGGGGGTAGCTCCTACGAGCAGTACTTC.

This clone was picked up one time. The chain recombines TRBV19 with TRBJ2-3; tentatively, D is TRBD1 (5 bases). Germline values: CDR1 LNHDA, CDR2 SQIVND (reference sequence). There are 15 residues in the CDR3. The germline V and J ends were trimmed by 1 base and 2 bases, with 10 bases remaining between them. The CDR3 region is CASSIVSTVTDTQYF. Written as DNA, the CDR3 is TGTGCCAGTAGTATAGTTTCGACAGTCACAGATACGCAGTATTTT.

Notes on this clone: At the DNA level, this CDR3 is encoded by other sequences in the same sample as well. Here the CDR3 DNA reads TGCAGCGTTGGAGTTAGCTCTGGAAACACCATATATTTT. As protein: CSVGVSSGNTIYF. V gene TRBV29-1 combines with J gene TRBJ1-3; D remains unclear. The germline gives CDR1 SQVTM, CDR2 ANQGSEA. The CDR3 length is 13 residues. V was clipped by 4 bases and J by 0 bases, with 7 bases between them.

The chain couples TRBV7-2 to TRBJ2-3; D is uncertain. Germline V gives CDR1 SGHTA, CDR2 FQGNSA. CDR3 length equals 13 residues. Trimming cost V 0 bases and J 4 bases, with 5 bases left between them. The CDR3 sequence is CASSLAVPDTQYF. CDR3 bases: TGTGCCAGCAGCTTAGCAGTGCCAGATACGCAGTATTTT.

The chain links TRBV9 to TRBJ2-7; D is undetermined. Germline loops: CDR1 SGDLS, CDR2 YYNGEE. This CDR3 is built from 15 residues. The V end was cut by 0 bases, the J end by 1 base, with 11 bases between. In DNA form, the CDR3 reads TGTGCCAGCAGCGTAGCTGGAGACGGATCCTACGAGCAGTACTTC. Amino acid sequence: CASSVAGDGSYEQYF.

V is TRBV4-1 and J is TRBJ2-3, with 12 bases fitting TRBD2. Germline values: CDR1 MGHRA, CDR2 YSYEKL. J lost 5 bases, V lost 4 bases, and 4 bases had no gene match. The CDR3 sequence is 15 residues long. CDR3 sequence (DNA): TGCGCCAGCAGCCGACTAGCGGGAGCTATAGATACGCAGTATTTT. It encodes CASSRLAGAIDTQYF.

About this clone: One end of the junction does not line up with germline, which may come from a read error. This chain connects TRBV4-2 to TRBJ1-1; D ambiguous. This CDR3 has 14 amino acids. Germline-derived CDR1 and CDR2 are LGHNA and YNFKEQ. The CDR3, as DNA: TGTGCCAGCAGCCAAGATGCTCCGAACATTGAAGCTTTCTTT. This encodes CASSQDAPNIEAFF.

This clone was picked up one time. V is TRBV7-2 and J is TRBJ2-7, with 7 bases identical to TRBD1. After removal of 5 bases from V and 3 bases from J, the junction contained 10 bases not matched to a gene. CDR3 length: 15 amino acids. Germline V CDR1 and CDR2: SGHTA, FQGNSA. The CDR3 DNA sequence: TGTGCCAGCAGCGGATCGGGACAGCCCTTCTACGAGCAGTACTTC. Its protein is CASSGSGQPFYEQYF.

The CDR3 region is CAITFTGTGVYGYTF. The CDR3, as DNA: TGTGCCATCACGTTCACCGGGACAGGGGTTTATGGCTACACCTTC. This chain uses TRBV10-3 with TRBJ1-2; 10 bases are a match to TRBD1. The CDR3 runs 15 residues. Per germline, CDR1 ENHRY and CDR2 SYGVKD. After removal of 7 bases from V and 5 bases from J, the junction contained 10 bases not matched to a gene.

This chain uses TRBV28 with TRBJ2-7; D is undetermined. The length of the CDR3 is 14 residues. Germline V CDR1 and CDR2: MDHEN, SYDVKM. V gave up 5 bases and J gave up 0 bases, with 11 bases separating them. DNA for the CDR3: TGTGCCAGCAGTCCCCCCCTGGGCTCCTACGAGCAGTACTTC. This codes for CASSPPLGSYEQYF.

The chain recombines TRBV19 with TRBJ2-7; 10 positions match TRBD2. The CDR3 consists of 14 residues. In germline, CDR1 is LNHDA, CDR2 SQIVND (reference sequence). J lost 4 bases, V lost 5 bases, and 5 bases had no gene match. This chain's CDR3 is CASSPSGSRYEQYF. In DNA, the CDR3 is TGTGCCAGTAGTCCTAGCGGGAGTCGATACGAGCAGTACTTC.

The chain combines TRBV7-9 with TRBJ2-5; TRBD2 aligns across 8 bases. The CDR3 extends over 16 amino acids. The germline V gene encodes CDR1 SEHNR and CDR2 FQNEAQ (reference sequence). V lost 1 base and J lost 4; bases outside the gene matches: 8. The CDR3 DNA reads TGTGCCAGCAGCTTAGGTACTAGCGGTTTGATAGAGACCCAGTACTTC. Its translation is CASSLGTSGLIETQYF.

This clone was observed a handful of times. The chain couples TRBV5-6 to TRBJ1-1; D gene ambiguous. Trimming cost V 3 bases and J 0 bases, with 9 bases left between them. Germline values: CDR1 SGHDT, CDR2 YYEEEE. The CDR3 runs to 14 residues. This CDR3 reads CASSWGVVNTEAFF. The CDR3 DNA reads as TGTGCCAGCAGCTGGGGTGTGGTGAACACTGAAGCTTTCTTT.

This clone was seen a handful of times. V is TRBV10-3 and J is TRBJ2-2; TRBD1 agrees at 7 bases. The CDR3 totals 15 residues. CDR1 and CDR2 (germline): ENHRY, SYGVKD. Trimming at V came to 5 bases and at J to 1 base, leaving 4 bases not matched to a gene. The DNA for the CDR3 is TGTGCCATCAGTACCCGGACAGGGAACACCGGGGAGCTGTTTTTT. Its protein is CAISTRTGNTGELFF.

A word on this clone: This sequence is one base from a far larger clone and is likely a read error. Other DNA sequences in the sample encode the same CDR3. This chain connects TRBV2 to TRBJ1-5; perhaps TRBD1 as D (6 bases). This CDR3 is built from 13 residues. Per germline, CDR1 SNHLY and CDR2 FYNNEI. The CDR3 DNA is TGTGCCAGCGGGACACTTAGCAATCAGCCCCAGCATTTC. Translation: CASGTLSNQPQHF.

This clone was detected once. The chain employs TRBV30 and TRBJ1-1; D unresolved. Germline-derived CDR1 and CDR2 are GTSNPN and SVGIG (reference sequence). The germline V and J ends were trimmed by 4 bases and 1 base, with 4 bases remaining between them. The CDR3 contains 11 residues. The CDR3 DNA reads as TGTGCCTGGACCAAGAACACTGAAGCTTTCTTT. Translated, it gives CAWTKNTEAFF.

Of note for this clone: Other DNA sequences within the sample encode an identical CDR3. The chain uses TRBV7-8 and TRBJ2-1, with D tentatively TRBD1 or TRBD2 (5 bases each). The germline V gene encodes CDR1 SGHVS and CDR2 FQNEAQ. With 4 bases removed from V and 4 bases from J, the gap between germline ends came to 14 bases. The CDR3 is 15 amino acids. The CDR3 sequence: CASSSTGTGYNEQFF. DNA of the CDR3: TGTGCCAGCAGCTCCACCGGGACCGGATACAATGAGCAGTTCTTC.